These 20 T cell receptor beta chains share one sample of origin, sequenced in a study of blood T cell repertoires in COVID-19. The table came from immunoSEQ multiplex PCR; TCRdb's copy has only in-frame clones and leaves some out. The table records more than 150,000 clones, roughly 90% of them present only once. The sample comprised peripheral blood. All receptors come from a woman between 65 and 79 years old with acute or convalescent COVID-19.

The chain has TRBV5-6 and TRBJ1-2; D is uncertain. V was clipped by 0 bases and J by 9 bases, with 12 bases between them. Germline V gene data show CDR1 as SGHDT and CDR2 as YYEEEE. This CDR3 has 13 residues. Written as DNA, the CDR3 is TGTGCCAGCAGCTTGGTAACAGCATGGCGCTACACCTTC. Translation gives CASSLVTAWRYTF.

Written as DNA, the CDR3 is TGCGCCAGCAGCGAGGGGGCGACGAACACCGGGGAGCTGTTTTTT. It encodes CASSEGATNTGELFF. The chain has TRBV5-1 and TRBJ2-2, with 7 bases identical to TRBD1. The germline gives CDR1 SGHRS, CDR2 YFSETQ. Losses at the gene ends were 4 bases for V and 0 bases for J; bases not matched to a gene: 3. This CDR3 has 15 amino acids. The entire variable domain, with the rest obtained from reference TRBV5-1 and TRBJ2-2, is as follows: KAGVTQTPRYLIKTRGQQVTLSCSPISGHRSVSWYQQTPGQGLQFLFEYFSETQRNKGNFPGRFSGRQFSNSRSEMNVSTLELGDSALYLCASSEGATNTGELFFGEGSRLTVL.

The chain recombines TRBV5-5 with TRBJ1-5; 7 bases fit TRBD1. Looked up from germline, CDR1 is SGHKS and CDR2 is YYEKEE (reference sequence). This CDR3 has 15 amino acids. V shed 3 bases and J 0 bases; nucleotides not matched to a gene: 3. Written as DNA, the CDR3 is TGTGCCAGCAGCTCGACAGGGTATAGCAATCAGCCCCAGCATTTT. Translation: CASSSTGYSNQPQHF.

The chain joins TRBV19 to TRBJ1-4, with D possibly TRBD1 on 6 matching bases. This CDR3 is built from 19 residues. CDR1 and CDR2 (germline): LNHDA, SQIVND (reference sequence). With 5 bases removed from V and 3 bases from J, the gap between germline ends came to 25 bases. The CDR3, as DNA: TGTGCCAGTAGTCCGTGGACTCAGGGGCGGGTCGCTGCTAATGAAAAACTGTTTTTT. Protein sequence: CASSPWTQGRVAANEKLFF.

CDR3 DNA sequence: TGTGCCATCAGTGCTACAGGGGGCTGGGACTATGGCTACACCTTC. It codes for CAISATGGWDYGYTF. The chain combines TRBV10-3 with TRBJ1-2; TRBD1 agrees at 9 bases. Germline CDR1 and CDR2: ENHRY and SYGVKD. V trimming: 4 bases; J trimming: 3 bases; junction bases outside the gene matches: 6. The CDR3 runs 15 residues.

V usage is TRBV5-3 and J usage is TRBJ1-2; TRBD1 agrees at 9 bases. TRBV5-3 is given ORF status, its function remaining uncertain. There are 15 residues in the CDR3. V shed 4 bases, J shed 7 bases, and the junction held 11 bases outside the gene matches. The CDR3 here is CARSAEGQGSGGYTF. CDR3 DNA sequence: TGTGCCAGAAGCGCAGAAGGACAGGGGAGTGGTGGCTACACCTTC.

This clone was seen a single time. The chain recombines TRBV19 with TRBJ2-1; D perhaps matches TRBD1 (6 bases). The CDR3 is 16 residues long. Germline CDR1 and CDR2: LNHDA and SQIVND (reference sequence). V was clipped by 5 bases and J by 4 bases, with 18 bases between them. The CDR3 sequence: CASSGIQGSLYNEQFF. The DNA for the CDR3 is TGTGCCAGTAGTGGGATACAGGGAAGTTTATACAATGAGCAGTTCTTC.

CDR3 region: CASSQAGGTEAFF. CDR3 bases: TGTGCCAGCAGCCAAGCAGGGGGCACTGAAGCTTTCTTT. This sequence joins TRBV14 and TRBJ1-1, with TRBD1 matching 7 bases. This CDR3 has 13 residues. Looked up from germline, CDR1 is SGHDN and CDR2 is FVKESK. Trimming removed 1 base from V and 4 bases from J; junction bases left unmatched: 0. Full variable domain (outside the CDR3, taken from reference TRBV14 and TRBJ1-1): EAGVTQFPSHSVIEKGQTVTLRCDPISGHDNLYWYRRVMGKEIKFLLHFVKESKQDESGMPNNRFLAERTGGTYSTLKVQPAELEDSGVYFCASSQAGGTEAFFGQGTRLTVV.

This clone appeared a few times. In DNA form, the CDR3 reads TGTGCCAGCAGCTTAGCGTCTAGGGGAAATGAGCAGTTCTTC. Protein sequence: CASSLASRGNEQFF. This chain connects TRBV7-8 to TRBJ2-1; D is perhaps TRBD1 (5 bases). Germline CDR1 and CDR2: SGHVS and FQNEAQ. This CDR3 is 14 amino acids long. V dropped 0 bases and J dropped 7 bases, with 10 bases sitting between them.

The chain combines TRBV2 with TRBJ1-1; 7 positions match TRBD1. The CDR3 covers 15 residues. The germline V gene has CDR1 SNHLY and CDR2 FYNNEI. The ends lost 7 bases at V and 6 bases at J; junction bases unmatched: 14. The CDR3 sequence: CASKLGGWKSAEAFF. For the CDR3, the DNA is TGTGCCAGCAAACTAGGGGGCTGGAAGAGCGCTGAAGCTTTCTTT.

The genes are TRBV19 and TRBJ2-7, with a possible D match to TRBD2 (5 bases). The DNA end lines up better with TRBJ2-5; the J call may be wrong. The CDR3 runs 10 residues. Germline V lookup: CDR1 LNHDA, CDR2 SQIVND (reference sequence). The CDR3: CASCGGTQYF. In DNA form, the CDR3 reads TGTGCCAGTTGTGGAGGGACCCAGTACTTC.

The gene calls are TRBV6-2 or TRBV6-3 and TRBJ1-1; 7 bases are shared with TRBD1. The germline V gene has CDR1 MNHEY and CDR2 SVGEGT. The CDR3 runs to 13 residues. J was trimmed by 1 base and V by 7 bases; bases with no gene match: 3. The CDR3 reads CASTPGGNTEAFF. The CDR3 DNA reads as TGTGCCAGCACCCCAGGGGGGAACACTGAAGCTTTCTTT.

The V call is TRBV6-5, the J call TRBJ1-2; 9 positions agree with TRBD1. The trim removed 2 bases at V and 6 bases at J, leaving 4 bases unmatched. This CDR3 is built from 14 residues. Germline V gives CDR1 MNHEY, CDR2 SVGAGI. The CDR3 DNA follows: TGTGCCAGCAGTTACCAGGACAGGGGTGATGGCTACACCTTC. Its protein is CASSYQDRGDGYTF.

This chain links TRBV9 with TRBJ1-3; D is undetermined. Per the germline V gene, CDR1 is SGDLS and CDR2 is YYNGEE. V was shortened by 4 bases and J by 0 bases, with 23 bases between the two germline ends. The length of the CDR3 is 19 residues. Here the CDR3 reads CASSPGLPNNLLSGNTIYF. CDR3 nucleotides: TGTGCCAGCAGCCCGGGATTACCGAACAACCTCCTCTCTGGAAACACCATATATTTT.

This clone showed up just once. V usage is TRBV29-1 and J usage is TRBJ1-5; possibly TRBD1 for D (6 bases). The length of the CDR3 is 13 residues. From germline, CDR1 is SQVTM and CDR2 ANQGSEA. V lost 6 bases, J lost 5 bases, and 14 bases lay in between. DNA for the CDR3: TGCAGCGTACAGGGAGGGTTCGATCAGCCCCAGCATTTT. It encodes CSVQGGFDQPQHF. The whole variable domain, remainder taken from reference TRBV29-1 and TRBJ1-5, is SAVISQKPSRDICQRGTSLTIQCQVDSQVTMMFWYRQQPGQSLTLIATANQGSEATYESGFVIDKFPISRPNLTFSTLTVSNMSPEDSSIYLCSVQGGFDQPQHFGDGTRLSIL.

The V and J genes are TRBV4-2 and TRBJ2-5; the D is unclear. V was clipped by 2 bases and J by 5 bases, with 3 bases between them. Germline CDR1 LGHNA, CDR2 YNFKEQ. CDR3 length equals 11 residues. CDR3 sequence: CASSQRETQYF. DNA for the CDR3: TGTGCCAGCAGCCAACGGGAGACCCAGTACTTC.

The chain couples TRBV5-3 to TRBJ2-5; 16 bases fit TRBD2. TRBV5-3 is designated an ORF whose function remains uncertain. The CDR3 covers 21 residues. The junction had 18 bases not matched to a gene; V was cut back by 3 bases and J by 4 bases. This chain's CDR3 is CARSWEGRQGTSGRAGETQYF. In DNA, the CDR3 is TGTGCCAGAAGCTGGGAGGGGCGACAGGGGACTAGCGGGAGGGCCGGAGAGACCCAGTACTTC.

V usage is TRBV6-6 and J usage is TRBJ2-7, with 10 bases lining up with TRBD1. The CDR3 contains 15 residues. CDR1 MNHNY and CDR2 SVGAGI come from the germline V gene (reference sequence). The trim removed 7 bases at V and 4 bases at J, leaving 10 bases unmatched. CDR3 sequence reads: CASTSRDRGSYEQYF. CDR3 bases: TGTGCCAGCACTTCCCGGGACAGGGGTTCTTACGAGCAGTACTTC.

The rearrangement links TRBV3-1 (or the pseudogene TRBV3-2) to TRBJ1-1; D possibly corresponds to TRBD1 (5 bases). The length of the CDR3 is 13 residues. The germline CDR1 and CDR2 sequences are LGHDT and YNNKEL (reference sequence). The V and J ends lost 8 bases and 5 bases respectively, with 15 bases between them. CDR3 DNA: TGTGCCAGCGGGGGACGGGGAGGAACTGAAGCTTTCTTT. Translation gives CASGGRGGTEAFF.

This CDR3 is CASRGLAGLSSYNEQFF. The CDR3 DNA is TGTGCCAGCAGGGGACTAGCGGGCCTGAGCTCCTACAATGAGCAGTTCTTC. The chain is built from TRBV28 and TRBJ2-1; 12 bases align to TRBD2. This CDR3 has 17 amino acids. V trimming: 6 bases; J trimming: 0 bases; junction bases outside the gene matches: 6. Germline CDR1 MDHEN, CDR2 SYDVKM.